This passage covers 29 T cell receptor beta chains from one sample sequenced in a study of blood T cell repertoires in COVID-19. The assay was immunoSEQ multiplex PCR, and TCRdb's table has in-frame clones only and misses some. The table has fewer than 130,000 clones, over 60% seen once. The material sequenced was peripheral blood. The origin of the receptors is a woman older than 75 with active or convalescent COVID-19.

This chain uses TRBV21-1 with TRBJ2-7; TRBD2 is the table's D call and was not checked against the DNA. TRBV21-1 is flagged as a pseudogene. CDR3 length: 18 residues. In nucleotides, the CDR3 is TGTGCCAGCAGCAAAGTCCGGGGACTAGCTCCGGGTCCCGGGGAGCAGTACTTC. Translated, it gives CASSKVRGLAPGPGEQYF.

V and J are TRBV6-2 or TRBV6-3 and TRBJ2-7, with 9 bases identical to TRBD2. Losses at the gene ends were 0 bases for V and 4 bases for J; bases not matched to a gene: 4. In germline, CDR1 is MNHEY, CDR2 SVGEGT. This CDR3 comprises 15 residues. The CDR3 nucleotides read TGTGCCAGCAGTTACTCGAGTAGCGGGAGTTACGAGCAGTACTTC. This translates into CASSYSSSGSYEQYF.

This rearrangement joins TRBV6-2 or TRBV6-3 to TRBJ1-1, with 10 bases aligning to TRBD1. Germline V gives CDR1 MNHEY, CDR2 SVGEGT. The CDR3 totals 16 residues. J was trimmed by 6 bases and V by 0 bases; bases with no gene match: 7. In DNA, the CDR3 is TGTGCCAGCAGTTACTCCGGACAGGGGGTGAGGGCTGAAGCTTTCTTT. Residues: CASSYSGQGVRAEAFF.

There are a few counts of this clone. This chain links TRBV7-9 with TRBJ1-1; 8 nucleotides agree with TRBD1. V was pared by 8 bases and J by 1 base, with 12 bases of the junction left unmatched. Germline V gene data show CDR1 as SEHNR and CDR2 as FQNEAQ (reference sequence). The CDR3 has 16 residues. The CDR3 loop reads CASPKVRGLWNTEAFF. For the CDR3, the DNA is TGTGCCAGCCCCAAAGTCAGGGGGCTGTGGAACACTGAAGCTTTCTTT.

This clone was seen ten or more times. This chain links TRBV5-1 with TRBJ2-1; D possibly corresponds to TRBD2 (6 bases). The CDR3 spans 18 residues. CDR1 is SGHRS, CDR2 YFSETQ, per germline. The V and J ends lost 4 bases and 7 bases respectively, with 27 bases between them. The CDR3 sequence: CASSRPRTLAGSDNEQFF. The DNA of the CDR3 is TGCGCCAGCAGCCGACCCCGGACTCTTGCCGGGAGTGATAATGAGCAGTTCTTC.

The J gene is TRBJ2-6, the V gene TRBV10-1; 9 nucleotides align to TRBD1. Germline trimming cut 2 bases from V and 4 bases from J; bases unmatched to any gene: 6. This CDR3 spans 17 amino acids. The germline gives CDR1 WNHNN, CDR2 SYGVQD (reference sequence). The CDR3 protein is CASSERQGVTGANVLTF. The CDR3 coding sequence is TGCGCCAGCAGTGAGAGACAGGGGGTAACCGGGGCCAACGTCCTGACTTTC.

This chain joins TRBV27 and TRBJ2-3; D perhaps matches TRBD2 (6 bases). This CDR3 is 14 amino acids long. Germline CDR1 reads MNHEY; CDR2 reads SMNVEV (reference sequence). V shed 4 bases and J shed 4 bases, with 12 bases lying between them. This chain's CDR3 is CASSSRLVSDTQYF. For the CDR3, the DNA is TGTGCCAGCAGTTCCCGACTAGTTTCAGATACGCAGTATTTT.

The chain couples TRBV5-5 to TRBJ2-3, with TRBD2 as a possible D gene (5 bases). Germline CDR1 and CDR2: SGHKS and YYEKEE (reference sequence). V was pared by 1 base and J by 2 bases, with 11 bases between. The CDR3 is 15 amino acids. CDR3 loop: CASSLSASPTDTQYF. CDR3 DNA sequence: TGTGCCAGCAGCTTGTCTGCTAGCCCCACAGATACGCAGTATTTT.

The V gene is TRBV7-8, the J gene TRBJ2-7; TRBD2 matches 9 bases. Germline V gene sequence: CDR1 SGHVS, CDR2 FQNEAQ. The ends lost 5 bases at V and 1 base at J; junction bases unmatched: 9. There are 16 residues in the CDR3. The CDR3 bases are TGTGCCAGCAGCATCTTAGCGGGAGAGCTATCCTACGAGCAGTACTTC. Its translation is CASSILAGELSYEQYF.

V is TRBV29-1 and J is TRBJ1-3; D remains unclear. Germline V lookup: CDR1 SQVTM, CDR2 ANQGSEA. This CDR3 is 14 amino acids long. Trimming shortened V by 6 bases and J by 0 bases, and 12 bases separated the two germline ends. CDR3 loop: CSVIDTNSGNTIYF. The CDR3 DNA is TGCAGCGTGATCGACACGAACTCTGGAAACACCATATATTTT.

The rearrangement links TRBV6-5 to TRBJ2-7; TRBD1 might be the D (6 bases). This CDR3 comprises 13 residues. Germline V lookup: CDR1 MNHEY, CDR2 SVGAGI. The V and J ends lost 7 bases and 3 bases respectively, with 13 bases between them. The DNA for the CDR3 is TGTGCCAGCACCACAGAACAGGGCTACGAGCAGTACTTC. It specifies CASTTEQGYEQYF.

This chain uses TRBV7-8 with TRBJ2-7; 7 bases are a match to TRBD1. Germline V gene lookup returns CDR1 SGHVS and CDR2 FQNEAQ. This CDR3 spans 13 amino acids. With V trimmed by 5 bases and J by 5 bases, 6 bases remained unmatched. Here the CDR3 DNA reads TGTGCCAGCAGCGTACAGGGGTTCCACGAGCAGTACTTC. It is translated as CASSVQGFHEQYF.

This chain uses TRBV28 with TRBJ2-7, with D maybe TRBD1 (6 bases). V shed 6 bases and J shed 4 bases, with 13 bases lying between them. The CDR3 covers 13 residues. The germline CDR1 and CDR2 sequences are MDHEN and SYDVKM. The CDR3 sequence is CASSTAGAYEQYF. DNA of the CDR3: TGTGCCAGCAGCACCGCAGGGGCTTACGAGCAGTACTTC. The full variable domain, in which reference TRBV28 and TRBJ2-7 provide the parts outside the CDR3, is DVKVTQSSRYLVKRTGEKVFLECVQDMDHENMFWYRQDPGLGLRLIYFSYDVKMKEKGDIPEGYSVSREKKERFSLILESASTNQTSMYLCASSTAGAYEQYFGPGTRLTVT.

This rearrangement joins TRBV4-3 to TRBJ2-4; tentative D call: TRBD2 (6 bases). CDR1 and CDR2 from the germline V gene are LGHNA and YSLEER. This CDR3 spans 16 amino acids. V gave up 0 bases and J gave up 15 bases, with 24 bases separating them. CDR3 DNA: TGCGCCAGCAGCCAAGATTATCGGCGCCAACTAGGACTATGGTACTTC. This codes for CASSQDYRRQLGLWYF.

The chain recombines TRBV4-2 with TRBJ1-2, with D possibly TRBD1 on 6 matching bases. The V gene lost 4 bases and the J gene lost 4 bases, with 19 bases spanning the gap. The CDR3 runs 16 residues. The V gene's germline CDR1 is LGHNA and CDR2 YNFKEQ. This CDR3 is CASSPDRTAYSYGYTF. DNA of the CDR3: TGTGCCAGCAGCCCAGATCGGACAGCTTATAGCTATGGCTACACCTTC.

The rearrangement uses TRBV5-1 and TRBJ2-1; TRBD2 agrees at 12 bases. Germline CDR1 is SGHRS and CDR2 is YFSETQ. The CDR3 sequence is 14 residues long. J gave up 4 bases and V 4 bases, and 0 bases lay outside the gene matches. The CDR3, as DNA: TGCGCCAGCAGCGGGACTAGCGGGTACAATGAGCAGTTCTTC. It yields the protein CASSGTSGYNEQFF.

The chain has TRBV7-9 and TRBJ1-5; D not certain. The germline CDR1 and CDR2 sequences are SEHNR and FQNEAQ (reference sequence). The CDR3 consists of 12 residues. V dropped 5 bases and J dropped 5 bases, with 7 bases sitting between them. CDR3 sequence (DNA): TGTGCCAGCAGCGCAACATATCAGCCCCAGCATTTT. Amino acids: CASSATYQPQHF. Full variable domain (rest looked up from reference TRBV7-9 and TRBJ1-5): DTGVSQNPRHKITKRGQNVTFRCDPISEHNRLYWYRQTLGQGPEFLTYFQNEAQLEKSRLLSDRFSAERPKGSFSTLEIQRTEQGDSAMYLCASSATYQPQHFGDGTRLSIL.

The chain uses TRBV7-2 and TRBJ2-7; unclear D gene. In germline, CDR1 is SGHTA, CDR2 FQGNSA. Trimming cost V 3 bases and J 4 bases, with 4 bases left between them. The CDR3 is 11 amino acids. CDR3 sequence reads: CASSFSYEQYF. The CDR3 coding sequence is TGTGCCAGCAGCTTCAGTTACGAGCAGTACTTC.

This clone was found a few times. V gene TRBV5-1 combines with J gene TRBJ2-7, with D tentatively TRBD1 (5 bases). The germline V gene encodes CDR1 SGHRS and CDR2 YFSETQ. This CDR3 is built from 14 residues. Trimming removed 4 bases from V and 7 bases from J, with 18 bases in between. The CDR3 DNA sequence: TGCGCCAGCAGCGCGACGGACATAACTGGGGAGCAGTACTTC. It specifies CASSATDITGEQYF.

This chain links TRBV19 with TRBJ2-1, with TRBD1 matching 10 bases. Germline values: CDR1 LNHDA, CDR2 SQIVND (reference sequence). V was pared by 8 bases and J by 7 bases, with 11 bases of the junction left unmatched. This CDR3 is 15 amino acids long. DNA of the CDR3: TGTGCCAGTTCCCCCAGGGACAGGGGATGGAATGAGCAGTTCTTC. Translated, it gives CASSPRDRGWNEQFF.

The chain carries TRBV2 and TRBJ2-1; 8 positions agree with TRBD2. The V segment lost 3 bases and the J segment 4 bases; nucleotides outside the gene matches: 2. The CDR3 is made up of 14 amino acids. Germline CDR1 and CDR2: SNHLY and FYNNEI. The CDR3 is CASSDGTSYNEQFF. The CDR3 nucleotides read TGTGCCAGCAGTGATGGGACTAGTTACAATGAGCAGTTCTTC.

This chain links TRBV4-3 with TRBJ2-1; 10 bases match TRBD2. The ends lost 0 bases at V and 3 bases at J; junction bases unmatched: 11. This CDR3 spans 19 amino acids. Germline V gives CDR1 LGHNA, CDR2 YSLEER. This CDR3 reads CASSQETASGSEGYNEQFF. The CDR3 DNA follows: TGCGCCAGCAGCCAAGAAACGGCTAGCGGGAGTGAGGGCTACAATGAGCAGTTCTTC.

The V gene is TRBV10-3, the J gene TRBJ2-5; 12 bases map to TRBD1. The CDR3 consists of 13 residues. CDR1 and CDR2 (germline): ENHRY, SYGVKD. V lost 8 bases, J lost 5 bases, and 3 bases stayed unmatched. The CDR3 sequence: CAIRDRGRETQYF. The CDR3 DNA is TGTGCCATCCGGGACAGGGGGCGGGAGACCCAGTACTTC.

There are a few counts of this clone. The rearrangement joins TRBV19 to TRBJ2-7; possibly TRBD2 for D (6 bases). This CDR3 has 15 amino acids. Between the trimmed V and J ends, which lost 3 bases and 0 bases, there was a span of 12 bases. Per the germline V gene, CDR1 is LNHDA and CDR2 is SQIVND (reference sequence). CDR3: CASSIRATSSYEQYF. The CDR3 bases are TGTGCCAGTAGTATTCGTGCGACTAGCTCCTACGAGCAGTACTTC. The full variable domain, in which reference TRBV19 and TRBJ2-7 provide the parts outside the CDR3, is DGGITQSPKYLFRKEGQNVTLSCEQNLNHDAMYWYRQDPGQGLRLIYYSQIVNDFQKGDIAEGYSVSREKKESFPLTVTSAQKNPTAFYLCASSIRATSSYEQYFGPGTRLTVT.

The chain employs TRBV7-9 and TRBJ2-3, with 11 bases fitting TRBD2. Germline assignment: CDR1 SEHNR and CDR2 FQNEAQ (reference sequence). Trimming removed 2 bases from V and 6 bases from J; junction bases left unmatched: 7. The CDR3 consists of 16 residues. The DNA of the CDR3 is TGTGCCAGCAGCTTAACTAGCGGGAGTGGTAGGGATACGCAGTATTTT. Amino acids: CASSLTSGSGRDTQYF.

Here the CDR3 DNA reads TGTGCCACCAGCAGAGATCACGGCGCCCGAGGATATGGCTACACCTTC. Translating it yields CATSRDHGARGYGYTF. The chain carries TRBV15 and TRBJ1-2; D unclear. CDR3 size: 16 residues. Germline values: CDR1 LNHNV, CDR2 YYDKDF (reference sequence). V gave up 0 bases and J gave up 5 bases, with 16 bases separating them.

V and J are TRBV7-3 and TRBJ1-2; D gene uncertain. CDR1 SGHTA and CDR2 FQGTGA come from the germline V gene. Trimming removed 5 bases from V and 5 bases from J, with 12 bases in between. The length of the CDR3 is 13 residues. The CDR3 sequence: CASSPRAGYGYTF. CDR3 DNA sequence: TGTGCCAGCAGCCCTAGGGCGGGGTATGGCTACACCTTC. Variable domain in full (rest from reference TRBV7-3 and TRBJ1-2): GAGVSQTPSNKVTEKGKYVELRCDPISGHTALYWYRQSLGQGPEFLIYFQGTGAADDSGLPNDRFFAVRPEGSVSTLKIQRTERGDSAVYLCASSPRAGYGYTFGSGTRLTVV.

The rearrangement links TRBV7-3 to TRBJ1-1, with TRBD1 matching over 8 bases. This CDR3 has 14 amino acids. Per the germline V gene, CDR1 is SGHTA and CDR2 is FQGTGA. The V segment lost 5 bases and the J segment 1 base; nucleotides outside the gene matches: 3. CDR3 bases: TGTGCCAGCAGCCAGGGACAGGAGAACACTGAAGCTTTCTTT. As protein: CASSQGQENTEAFF.

This clone was seen a handful of times. The genes are TRBV12-5 and TRBJ2-7; TRBD2 matches 7 bases. CDR3 length: 13 residues. V dropped 0 bases and J dropped 6; count of bases not matched to a gene: 2. Germline CDR1 reads LGHNT; CDR2 reads FRNRAP. CDR3 loop: CASGLVGGPEQYF. CDR3 nucleotides: TGTGCTAGTGGTTTGGTGGGAGGGCCCGAGCAGTACTTC.